The clone carrying this T cell receptor (beta chain) was recorded at least ten times. The antigen is not known. This sample stems from a study of metastatic and nonmetastatic thyroid tumors. Looking at the study overall: For malignant and benign thyroid patients, tumor or nodule tissue and blood were the sources whose repertoires were compared. Regarding the study as a whole: Benign nodules were reported to have significantly lower TCR beta diversity than malignant thyroid tumors, in blood and tumor.

Per the authors' pipeline: Building a distant-metastasis classifier for papillary thyroid cancer drew on CDR3 differences across clinicopathological groups. TCRdb used MiXCR to call clones anew from the PCR reads. TCRdb, not the authors, supplied the V and J calls. The repertoire has under 30,000 clones, 20% to 30% of them found once; the top ten carry over 2%. Each patient came to thyroid surgery without any prior treatment (of any kind). The receptor was derived from a female donor with papillary thyroid cancer or a benign thyroid nodule (not recorded which). Some clones in this sample may be carry-over from other donors' samples. Sequencing input: blood.

CDR3 sequence: CATSRGVVGTEYEQYF. CDR3 sequence (DNA): TGTGCCACCAGCAGAGGTGTTGTGGGGACAGAGTACGAGCAGTACTTC. The chain couples TRBV15 to TRBJ2-7; 7 bases align to TRBD1. J lost 4 bases, V lost 1 base, and 10 bases had no gene match. Germline V gives CDR1 LNHNV, CDR2 YYDKDF (reference sequence). The CDR3 has 16 residues. The full variable domain, completed using reference TRBV15 and TRBJ2-7, is DAMVIQNPRYQVTQFGKPVTLSCSQTLNHNVMYWYQQKSSQAPKLLFHYYDKDFNNEADTPDNFQSRRPNTSFCFLDIRSPGLGDTAMYLCATSRGVVGTEYEQYFGPGTRLTVT.